Listed here are 9 T cell receptor beta chains from one sample, sequenced in a study of T cells in tuberculosis (dated by TCRdb to the late 2010s). The time point label, read with the paper, signifies: new active TB diagnosis, blood taken before or within 7 days of starting treatment. The library was prepared using the immunoSEQ multiplex PCR assay. Not all clones reach the TCRdb copy of this immuneACCESS table, which keeps in-frame sequences only. Checked studies attribute under half of the gap to unresolved V genes and leave the rest unexplained. The sample records about 30,000 clones, about 90% of which are singletons. The top ten constitute 6.8% of the sample. This specimen consisted of PBMCs, obtained at tuberculosis diagnosis. Every receptor here comes from an adult with tuberculosis.

V gene TRBV25-1 combines with J gene TRBJ2-3, with TRBD2 identical over 7 bases. The CDR3 contains 15 residues. From germline, CDR1 is MGHDK and CDR2 SYGVNS. V gave up 1 base and J gave up 2 bases; unmatched junction bases: 3. CDR3 coding DNA: TGTGCCAGCAGTGAATGGACTAGGTACACAGATACGCAGTATTTT. Protein sequence: CASSEWTRYTDTQYF. Drawing the rest from reference TRBV25-1 and TRBJ2-3, the complete variable domain is EADIYQTPRYLVIGTGKKITLECSQTMGHDKMYWYQQDPGMELHLIHYSYGVNSTEKGDLSSESTVSRIRTEHFPLTLESARPSHTSQYLCASSEWTRYTDTQYFGPGTRLTVL.

This chain connects TRBV13 to TRBJ1-1, with no clear D. Per germline, CDR1 PRHDT and CDR2 FYEKMQ (reference sequence). The V and J ends lost 4 bases and 1 base respectively, with 16 bases between them. The length of the CDR3 is 16 residues. The CDR3 sequence: CASSSKPRLSNTEAFF. The CDR3 nucleotides read TGTGCCAGCAGCTCGAAGCCTAGGTTATCGAACACTGAAGCTTTCTTT.

The chain recombines TRBV4-1 with TRBJ2-7, with TRBD2 identical over 8 bases. V shed 4 bases, J shed 8 bases, and the junction held 13 bases outside the gene matches. This CDR3 comprises 15 residues. The germline CDR1 and CDR2 sequences are MGHRA and YSYEKL. The CDR3 here is CASSPRVLAGFQQYF. As DNA, the CDR3 is TGCGCCAGCAGCCCCCGGGTATTAGCGGGATTTCAGCAGTACTTC.

The chain joins TRBV10-2 to TRBJ2-7; D possibly corresponds to TRBD2 (6 bases). CDR1 and CDR2 (germline): WSHSY, SAAADI. The V end lost 4 bases, the J end lost 0 bases, and 16 bases lay between the germline ends. The CDR3 contains 16 residues. The CDR3: CASSGGGEWASYEQYF. DNA for the CDR3: TGCGCCAGCAGTGGGGGAGGAGAGTGGGCCTCCTACGAGCAGTACTTC.

The chain has TRBV19 and TRBJ2-7; 13 bases are a match to TRBD2. V shed 5 bases and J 3 bases; nucleotides not matched to a gene: 4. The CDR3 covers 15 residues. Germline V CDR1 and CDR2: LNHDA, SQIVND (reference sequence). In DNA form, the CDR3 reads TGTGCCAGTAGTTTCGGACTAGCGGGAGTCTACGAGCAGTACTTC. Its translation is CASSFGLAGVYEQYF.

For the CDR3, the DNA is TGTGCCAGCAGTTTATCAACAGGGTACCCCCAGCATTTT. Residues: CASSLSTGYPQHF. V and J are TRBV27 and TRBJ1-5; D might be TRBD1 (6 bases). Germline CDR1 reads MNHEY; CDR2 reads SMNVEV (reference sequence). This CDR3 is built from 13 residues. V lost 0 bases and J lost 10, with 10 bases in between.

V gene TRBV5-4 combines with J gene TRBJ1-4; D remains unclear. The CDR3 is made up of 13 amino acids. Trimming removed 4 bases at V and 8 bases at J, with 12 bases between. CDR1 is SGHNT and CDR2 is YYREEE in the germline V gene (reference sequence). The CDR3 DNA is TGTGCCAGCAGCCCCGTGCCCAGGGAAAAACTGTTTTTT. It is translated as CASSPVPREKLFF.

This chain links TRBV6-1 with TRBJ1-1; 9 nucleotides match TRBD1. Germline V CDR1 and CDR2: MNHNS, SASEGT. The CDR3 extends over 18 amino acids. J was trimmed by 0 bases and V by 3 bases; bases with no gene match: 11. The CDR3: CASSEAGTGRFMNTEAFF. CDR3 bases: TGTGCCAGCAGTGAGGCCGGGACAGGGCGTTTCATGAACACTGAAGCTTTCTTT.

The V gene is TRBV2, the J gene TRBJ2-7; 10 bases line up with TRBD1. Germline values: CDR1 SNHLY, CDR2 FYNNEI. The CDR3 sequence is 15 residues long. With V trimmed by 5 bases and J by 2 bases, 6 bases remained unmatched. The CDR3 protein is CASSPPGQGTYEQYF. In nucleotides, the CDR3 is TGTGCCAGCAGTCCCCCGGGACAGGGGACCTACGAGCAGTACTTC.